The sequence of this TCR beta chain was determined in a study of blood T cell repertoires in COVID-19. Produced via immunoSEQ multiplex PCR; TCRdb's table is partial and in-frame only. The table lists some 160,000 clones, more than 80% of them singletons. Trimming at V came to 8 bases and at J to 10 bases, leaving 10 bases not matched to a gene. In germline, CDR1 is LGHNT, CDR2 FRNRAP. This CDR3 region has 14 residues. This clonotype was sampled from a man in his sixties with acute or convalescent COVID-19. The chain carries TRBV12-5 and TRBJ1-6; 8 nucleotides agree with TRBD1. What was sequenced was peripheral blood. The DNA for the CDR3 is TGTGCTAGTTCCCCCGGGACAGGCCCCTCACCCCTCCACTTT. Translation: CASSPGTGPSPLHF.